The T cell receptor beta chain described here comes from a study of regulatory T cells in long-lasting Graves disease. Looking at the study overall: Over 5 years of antithyroid drugs plus positive TSH receptor antibodies defined persistent Graves' disease.

For TCR beta, libraries came from iRepertoire HTBI primers and Arm-PCR of CDR3 regions. One entry per CDR3 protein results from TCRdb running MiXCR on the multiplex PCR reads. This repertoire shows 400,000 to 500,000 distinct CDR3 sequences, about a fifth found once; its top ten account for less than 9%. This clonotype was seen many times. Its antigen is currently unknown. Notes on the study in general: Among samples with persistent disease, TRBV28, TRBJ1-2 and TRBJ2-5 were favored.

Germline V gene data show CDR1 as DFQATT and CDR2 as SNEGSKA (reference sequence). This CDR3 contains 14 residues. V was pared by 5 bases and J by 0 bases, with 11 bases between. The time point: persistent/refractory GD, antithyroid drugs over 5 years with positive TRAb. Preparation of the TCR library used RNA extracted from PBMCs. EDTA tubes collected roughly 9 milliliters of peripheral blood. The chain recombines TRBV20-1 with TRBJ2-4; no firm D call. This receptor was taken from a female donor with Graves disease. Material: peripheral blood mononuclear cells (PBMCs), obtained when the disease was refractory, from a patient treated with antithyroid drugs. Written as DNA, the CDR3 is TGCAGTGCTCAAGGACGACTAGCCAAAAACATTCAGTACTTC. Encoded protein: CSAQGRLAKNIQYF.